The 21 T cell receptor beta chains below all came from one sample that was sequenced in a study of cytomegalovirus exposure and HLA in healthy donors. PCR employed 60 Vbeta and 13 Jbeta primers. Sequencing was performed with immunoSEQ multiplex PCR; in TCRdb, only in-frame clones are kept and a portion is missing. This sample contains some 67,000 clones. The sample taken for sequencing was PBMCs. These receptors were collected from a woman in her twenties or thirties in good health and CMV-seronegative.

The chain joins TRBV2 to TRBJ1-5, with TRBD1 matching 10 bases. The V and J ends lost 6 bases and 7 bases, in that order; junction bases with no gene match: 6. Per germline, CDR1 SNHLY and CDR2 FYNNEI. CDR3 length equals 14 residues. The CDR3 sequence is CASRGQGGGQPQHF. The CDR3, as DNA: TGTGCCAGCAGAGGACAGGGGGGAGGACAGCCCCAGCATTTT.

The chain combines TRBV29-1 with TRBJ1-2; D may be TRBD1 (5 bases). In germline, CDR1 is SQVTM, CDR2 ANQGSEA. V shed 1 base and J shed 9 bases, with 12 bases lying between them. The CDR3 length is 12 residues. The CDR3, as DNA: TGCAGCGTTGAAGTGTGGGGCAGCAGCTACACCTTC. Its translation is CSVEVWGSSYTF.

The V gene is TRBV6-5, the J gene TRBJ2-1; TRBD2 agrees at 9 bases. Germline CDR1 and CDR2: MNHEY and SVGAGI. This CDR3 region has 15 residues. The J segment lost 8 bases and the V segment lost 6 bases, leaving 11 bases of the junction unmatched. The CDR3 region has the DNA TGTGCCAGCAGCTTCCTGGCGGGGGGGCTCTATGAGCAGTTCTTC. It is translated as CASSFLAGGLYEQFF.

The chain has TRBV7-9 and TRBJ2-1, with 7 nucleotides matching TRBD1. The CDR3 has 17 amino acids. V shed 2 bases and J 3 bases; nucleotides not matched to a gene: 10. CDR1 is SEHNR, CDR2 FQNEAQ, per germline (reference sequence). Here the CDR3 reads CASSLPQTGLVYNEQFF. CDR3 in DNA: TGTGCCAGCAGCTTACCCCAGACAGGGCTGGTCTACAATGAGCAGTTCTTC.

This rearrangement joins TRBV25-1 to TRBJ2-1; 9 bases are a match to TRBD1. The CDR3 is made up of 14 amino acids. CDR1 is MGHDK, CDR2 SYGVNS, per germline. V shed 7 bases, J shed 10 bases, and the junction held 11 bases outside the gene matches. The CDR3 DNA reads as TGTGCCAGCAATGGTGGGACAGGGCCTCGGGAGCAGTTCTTC. Translating it yields CASNGGTGPREQFF.

The chain couples TRBV7-2 to TRBJ1-5; D unclear. Looked up from germline, CDR1 is SGHTA and CDR2 is FQGNSA. This CDR3 has 16 residues. With 0 bases removed from V and 4 bases from J, the gap between germline ends came to 13 bases. CDR3 sequence (DNA): TGTGCCAGCAGCTTAGCGCTATTACAGACGAATCAGCCCCAGCATTTT. This gives the protein CASSLALLQTNQPQHF.

The V and J genes are TRBV5-1 and TRBJ2-7, with 7 bases aligning to TRBD1. Per the germline V gene, CDR1 is SGHRS and CDR2 is YFSETQ. This CDR3 spans 14 amino acids. The junction had 7 bases not matched to a gene; V was cut back by 0 bases and J by 7 bases. The DNA for the CDR3 is TGCGCCAGCAGCTTGGACAGGGGAGTGAGTGAGCAGTACTTC. Translating gives CASSLDRGVSEQYF.

The gene calls are TRBV4-2 and TRBJ2-1; D uncertain. The length of the CDR3 is 12 residues. V shed 1 base and J shed 7 bases, with 5 bases lying between them. Per germline, CDR1 LGHNA and CDR2 YNFKEQ. This CDR3 reads CASSQVVNEQFF. The CDR3 region has the DNA TGTGCCAGCAGCCAAGTAGTAAATGAGCAGTTCTTC.

The rearrangement joins TRBV28 to TRBJ2-1; D not resolved. This CDR3 region has 13 residues. In germline, CDR1 is MDHEN, CDR2 SYDVKM. V was pared by 10 bases and J by 0 bases, with 10 bases between. The DNA of the CDR3 is TGTGCCACCTCCTCGGGCTCCTACAATGAGCAGTTCTTC. As protein: CATSSGSYNEQFF.

V is TRBV9 and J is TRBJ2-7; 7 bases are shared with TRBD2. V trimming: 3 bases; J trimming: 6 bases; junction bases outside the gene matches: 6. The CDR3 runs 13 residues. Germline CDR1 is SGDLS and CDR2 is YYNGEE. The CDR3 sequence is CASSASGEAEQYF. The CDR3 region has the DNA TGTGCCAGCAGCGCGAGCGGGGAGGCCGAGCAGTACTTC.

The chain combines TRBV27 with TRBJ1-5, with a possible D match to TRBD1 (5 bases). V was shortened by 3 bases and J by 7 bases, with 10 bases between the two germline ends. CDR1 and CDR2 from the germline V gene are MNHEY and SMNVEV (reference sequence). The CDR3 extends over 13 amino acids. The CDR3 sequence: CASSFGRAQPQHF. In DNA, the CDR3 is TGTGCCAGCAGTTTTGGCAGGGCCCAGCCCCAGCATTTT.

The V and J genes are TRBV5-3 and TRBJ2-5, with D maybe TRBD1 (6 bases). TRBV5-3 belongs to the ORF category, with a function that is uncertain. This CDR3 is 14 amino acids long. Between the trimmed V and J ends, which lost 4 bases and 1 base, there was a span of 11 bases. The CDR3 protein is CARSQRTAQETQYF. CDR3 nucleotides: TGTGCCAGAAGCCAAAGGACAGCCCAAGAGACCCAGTACTTC.

Written as DNA, the CDR3 is TGCGCCAGCAGCTTGGTTCCTAGATGGGATACGCAGTATTTT. Translation gives CASSLVPRWDTQYF. V is TRBV5-1 and J is TRBJ2-3; D not certain. CDR3 size: 14 residues. Germline CDR1 SGHRS, CDR2 YFSETQ. The germline V and J ends were trimmed by 0 bases and 6 bases, with 11 bases remaining between them.

The rearrangement uses TRBV5-1 and TRBJ2-3, with TRBD2 matching over 10 bases. This CDR3 has 13 residues. V lost 7 bases and J lost 4; bases outside the gene matches: 3. Looked up from germline, CDR1 is SGHRS and CDR2 is YFSETQ. The CDR3: CASQREGADTQYF. The CDR3, as DNA: TGCGCCAGCCAGCGGGAGGGAGCAGATACGCAGTATTTT. Full variable domain (missing parts from reference TRBV5-1 and TRBJ2-3): KAGVTQTPRYLIKTRGQQVTLSCSPISGHRSVSWYQQTPGQGLQFLFEYFSETQRNKGNFPGRFSGRQFSNSRSEMNVSTLELGDSALYLCASQREGADTQYFGPGTRLTVL.

V gene TRBV9 combines with J gene TRBJ2-1, with D unresolved. This CDR3 is built from 13 residues. Germline V CDR1 and CDR2: SGDLS, YYNGEE. Trimming left V 4 bases short and J 5 bases short, with 10 bases between. The CDR3 DNA sequence: TGTGCCAGCAGCCCCCCCGTCGACAATGAGCAGTTCTTC. It codes for CASSPPVDNEQFF.

The rearrangement uses TRBV27 and TRBJ1-6, with TRBD1 matching over 8 bases. Looked up from germline, CDR1 is MNHEY and CDR2 is SMNVEV (reference sequence). The V segment lost 4 bases and the J segment 14 bases; nucleotides outside the gene matches: 10. The CDR3 totals 14 residues. Written as DNA, the CDR3 is TGTGCCAGCAGTTCCCAGGGGGCGATAGCCACCCTCCACTTT. Encoded protein: CASSSQGAIATLHF.

The chain couples TRBV5-1 to TRBJ2-2; D is possibly TRBD1 (6 bases). The CDR3 sequence is 15 residues long. Germline CDR1 reads SGHRS; CDR2 reads YFSETQ. V was shortened by 7 bases and J by 4 bases, with 17 bases between the two germline ends. CDR3 in amino acids: CASSLPGAGTGELFF. CDR3 nucleotides: TGCGCCAGCTCATTACCAGGGGCTGGCACCGGGGAGCTGTTTTTT.

This sequence joins TRBV7-9 and TRBJ1-2; 9 nucleotides agree with TRBD1. The CDR3 has 13 amino acids. CDR1 and CDR2 (germline): SEHNR, FQNEAQ (reference sequence). The J segment lost 9 bases and the V segment lost 5 bases, leaving 7 bases of the junction unmatched. In nucleotides, the CDR3 is TGTGCCAGCAGCATACAGGGGGCGAGCAGCTACACCTTC. Its protein product is CASSIQGASSYTF.

The chain joins TRBV5-1 to TRBJ2-2; 7 bases line up with TRBD2. This CDR3 has 15 residues. In germline, CDR1 is SGHRS, CDR2 YFSETQ. V shed 2 bases and J 0 bases; nucleotides not matched to a gene: 1. CDR3 sequence reads: CASSFSGPNTGELFF. CDR3 bases: TGCGCCAGCAGCTTTAGCGGGCCGAACACCGGGGAGCTGTTTTTT.

The genes are TRBV5-6 and TRBJ1-1, with TRBD1 matching over 7 bases. The CDR3 loop spans 13 amino acids. V dropped 3 bases and J dropped 5; count of bases not matched to a gene: 4. Germline lookup yields CDR1 SGHDT and CDR2 YYEEEE. The CDR3 reads CASSSSGGTEAFF. In DNA form, the CDR3 reads TGTGCCAGCAGCTCCTCAGGGGGAACTGAAGCTTTCTTT.

V usage is TRBV5-1 and J usage is TRBJ2-3, with D tentatively TRBD2 (6 bases). The CDR3 length is 14 residues. Germline CDR1 and CDR2: SGHRS and YFSETQ. Trimming took off 4 bases at V and 2 bases at J, with 11 bases between the two ends. The CDR3 loop is CASSPGVHTDTQYF. The CDR3 nucleotides read TGCGCCAGCAGCCCGGGGGTCCACACAGATACGCAGTATTTT.